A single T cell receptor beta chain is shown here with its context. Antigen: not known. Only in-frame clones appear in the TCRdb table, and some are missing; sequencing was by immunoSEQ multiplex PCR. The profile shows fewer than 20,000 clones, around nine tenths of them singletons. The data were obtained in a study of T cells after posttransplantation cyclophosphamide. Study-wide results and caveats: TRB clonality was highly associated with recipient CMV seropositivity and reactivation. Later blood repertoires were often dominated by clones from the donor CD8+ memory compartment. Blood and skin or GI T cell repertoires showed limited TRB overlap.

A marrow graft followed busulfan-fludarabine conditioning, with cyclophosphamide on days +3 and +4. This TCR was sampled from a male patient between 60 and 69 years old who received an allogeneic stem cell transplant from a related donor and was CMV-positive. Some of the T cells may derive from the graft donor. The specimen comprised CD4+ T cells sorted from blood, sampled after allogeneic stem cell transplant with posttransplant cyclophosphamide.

CDR3 region: CASSLRPRGTQYF. CDR3 coding DNA: TGTGCCAGCAGTCTCCGTCCACGGGGGACCCAGTACTTC. V gene TRBV28 combines with J gene TRBJ2-5; a weak D match, TRBD2 (5 bases). V gave up 5 bases and J gave up 7 bases, with 14 bases separating them. CDR3 size: 13 residues. Germline-derived CDR1 and CDR2 are MDHEN and SYDVKM.